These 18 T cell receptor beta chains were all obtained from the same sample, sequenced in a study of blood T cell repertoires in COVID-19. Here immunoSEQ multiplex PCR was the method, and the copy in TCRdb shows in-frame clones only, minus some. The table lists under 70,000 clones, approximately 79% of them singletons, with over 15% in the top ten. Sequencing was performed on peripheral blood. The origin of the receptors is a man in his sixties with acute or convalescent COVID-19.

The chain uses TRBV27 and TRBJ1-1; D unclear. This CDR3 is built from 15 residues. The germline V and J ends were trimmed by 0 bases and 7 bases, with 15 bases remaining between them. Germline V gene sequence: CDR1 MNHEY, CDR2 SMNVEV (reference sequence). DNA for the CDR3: TGTGCCAGCAGTTTATCGTATACTTTGGTGAATGAAGCTTTCTTT. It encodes CASSLSYTLVNEAFF.

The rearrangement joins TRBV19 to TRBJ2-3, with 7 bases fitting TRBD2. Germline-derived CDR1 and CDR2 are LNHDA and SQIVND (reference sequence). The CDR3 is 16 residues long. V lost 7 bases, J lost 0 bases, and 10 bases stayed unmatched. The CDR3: CASMGGGHPSTDTQYF. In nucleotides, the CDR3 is TGTGCCAGTATGGGGGGGGGTCACCCTAGCACAGATACGCAGTATTTT.

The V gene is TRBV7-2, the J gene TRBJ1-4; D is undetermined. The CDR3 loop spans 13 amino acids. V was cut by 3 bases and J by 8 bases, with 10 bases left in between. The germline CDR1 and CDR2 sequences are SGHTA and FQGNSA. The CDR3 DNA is TGTGCCAGCAGCTTGATAAAGGAGGAAAAACTGTTTTTT. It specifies CASSLIKEEKLFF. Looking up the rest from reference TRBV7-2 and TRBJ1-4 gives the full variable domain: GAGVSQSPSNKVTEKGKDVELRCDPISGHTALYWYRQSLGQGLEFLIYFQGNSAPDKSGLPSDRFSAERTGGSVSTLTIQRTQQEDSAVYLCASSLIKEEKLFFGSGTQLSVL.

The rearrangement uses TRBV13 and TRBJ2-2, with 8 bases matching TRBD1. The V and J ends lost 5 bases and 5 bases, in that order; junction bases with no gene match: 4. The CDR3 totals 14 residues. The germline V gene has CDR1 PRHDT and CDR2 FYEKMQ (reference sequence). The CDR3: CASSPDRATGELFF. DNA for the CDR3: TGTGCCAGCAGCCCGGACAGGGCAACCGGGGAGCTGTTTTTT.

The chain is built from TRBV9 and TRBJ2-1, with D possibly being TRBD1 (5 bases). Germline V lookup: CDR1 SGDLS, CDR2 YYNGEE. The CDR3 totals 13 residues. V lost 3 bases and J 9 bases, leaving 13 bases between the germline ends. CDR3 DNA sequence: TGTGCCAGCAGCGCCACCACAGGCACTGAGCAGTTCTTC. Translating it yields CASSATTGTEQFF.

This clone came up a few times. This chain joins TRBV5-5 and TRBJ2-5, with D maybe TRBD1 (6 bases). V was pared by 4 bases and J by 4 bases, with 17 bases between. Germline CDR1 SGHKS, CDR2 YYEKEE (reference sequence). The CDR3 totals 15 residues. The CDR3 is CASSHLGGVAETQYF. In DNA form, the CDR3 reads TGTGCCAGCAGCCATTTAGGGGGAGTGGCAGAGACCCAGTACTTC.

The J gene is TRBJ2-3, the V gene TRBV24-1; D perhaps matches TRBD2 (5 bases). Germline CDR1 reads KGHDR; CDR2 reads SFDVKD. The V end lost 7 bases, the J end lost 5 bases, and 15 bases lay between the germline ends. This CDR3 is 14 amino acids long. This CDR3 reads CATRESGARDTQYF. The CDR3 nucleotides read TGTGCCACCAGAGAAAGCGGAGCCCGAGATACGCAGTATTTT.

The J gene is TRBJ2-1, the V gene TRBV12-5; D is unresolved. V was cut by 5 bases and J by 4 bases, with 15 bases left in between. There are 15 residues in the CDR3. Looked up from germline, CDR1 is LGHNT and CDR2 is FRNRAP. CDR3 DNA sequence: TGTGCTAGTGGTAAAGCAGGCCCCACTTACAATGAGCAGTTCTTC. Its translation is CASGKAGPTYNEQFF.

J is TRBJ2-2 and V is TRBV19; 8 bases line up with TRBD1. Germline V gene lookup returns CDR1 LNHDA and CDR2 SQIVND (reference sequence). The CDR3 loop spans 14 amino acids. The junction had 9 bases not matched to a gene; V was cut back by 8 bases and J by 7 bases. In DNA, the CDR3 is TGTGCCAGTGAGCGGGCAGGGGGCCTCGGGGAGCTGTTTTTT. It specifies CASERAGGLGELFF.

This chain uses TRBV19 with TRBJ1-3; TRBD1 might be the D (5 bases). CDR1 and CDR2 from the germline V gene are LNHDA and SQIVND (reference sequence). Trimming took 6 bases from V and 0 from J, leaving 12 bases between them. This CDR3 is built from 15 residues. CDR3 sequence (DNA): TGTGCCAGTAGCAGACAGTTGCGCTCTGGAAACACCATATATTTT. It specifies CASSRQLRSGNTIYF.

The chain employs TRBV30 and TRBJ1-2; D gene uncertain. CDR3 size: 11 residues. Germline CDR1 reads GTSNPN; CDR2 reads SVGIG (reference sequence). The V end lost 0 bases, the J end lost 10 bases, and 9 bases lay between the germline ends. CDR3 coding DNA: TGTGCCTGGAGTGTAAAACAGTCCTACACCTTC. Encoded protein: CAWSVKQSYTF.

The CDR3, as DNA: TGTGCCAGCAGCCAAGTTTTAGGAGAAGCGGTTGCCGGGGAGCTGTTTTTT. Translating gives CASSQVLGEAVAGELFF. The V gene is TRBV3-1 (or the pseudogene TRBV3-2), the J gene TRBJ2-2, with D possibly TRBD2 on 5 matching bases. Trimming took off 1 base at V and 6 bases at J, with 18 bases between the two ends. Germline CDR1 reads LGHDT; CDR2 reads YNNKEL (reference sequence). This CDR3 is built from 17 residues.

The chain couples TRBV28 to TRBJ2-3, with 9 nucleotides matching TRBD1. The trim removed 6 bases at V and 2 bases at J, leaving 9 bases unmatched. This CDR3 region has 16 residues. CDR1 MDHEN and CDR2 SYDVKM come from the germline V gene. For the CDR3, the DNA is TGTGCCAGCAGACCGATCGGGACAGGGACCACAGATACGCAGTATTTT. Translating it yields CASRPIGTGTTDTQYF.

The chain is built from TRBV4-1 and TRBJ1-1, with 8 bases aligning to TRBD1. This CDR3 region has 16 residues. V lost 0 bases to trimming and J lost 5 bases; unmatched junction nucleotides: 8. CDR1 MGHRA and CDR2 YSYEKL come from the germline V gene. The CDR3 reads CASSQDTQGAQTEAFF. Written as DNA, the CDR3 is TGCGCCAGCAGCCAAGATACGCAGGGGGCGCAAACTGAAGCTTTCTTT.

The CDR3 is CASSYTGSSYNEQFF. CDR3 DNA: TGCGCCAGCAGCTATACAGGGAGCTCCTACAATGAGCAGTTCTTC. The V gene is TRBV4-3, the J gene TRBJ2-1; perhaps TRBD1 as D (6 bases). Germline V gene lookup returns CDR1 LGHNA and CDR2 YSLEER. V was trimmed by 5 bases and J by 0 bases, leaving 11 bases between them. The CDR3 is 15 residues long.

The CDR3 protein is CASSPQARGSNNEQFF. Written as DNA, the CDR3 is TGCGCCAGCAGCCCCCAGGCCAGGGGGTCGAACAATGAGCAGTTCTTC. The V gene is TRBV4-1, the J gene TRBJ2-1, with TRBD1 matching over 7 bases. J lost 5 bases, V lost 4 bases, and 11 bases had no gene match. This CDR3 region has 16 residues. Germline lookup yields CDR1 MGHRA and CDR2 YSYEKL.

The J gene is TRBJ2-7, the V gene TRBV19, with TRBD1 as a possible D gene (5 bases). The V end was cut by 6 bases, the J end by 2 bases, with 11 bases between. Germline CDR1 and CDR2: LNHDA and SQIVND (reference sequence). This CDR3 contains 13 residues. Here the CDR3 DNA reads TGTGCCAGTAGCACCGACAGACCCTACGAGCAGTACTTC. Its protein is CASSTDRPYEQYF.

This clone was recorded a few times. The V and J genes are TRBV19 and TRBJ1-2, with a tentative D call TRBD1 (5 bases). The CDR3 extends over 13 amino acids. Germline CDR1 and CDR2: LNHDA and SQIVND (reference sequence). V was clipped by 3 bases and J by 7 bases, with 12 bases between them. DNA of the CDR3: TGTGCCAGTAGTATGACTGGGGCCCTTGGCTACACCTTC. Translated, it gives CASSMTGALGYTF.